The clone carrying this TCR beta chain has a count of ten or more. Described time point: before preoperative PTX-NDP chemotherapy. TCRdb itself ran the PCR reads through MiXCR, one entry per CDR3 protein. Found here are some 30,000 distinct CDR3 sequences, 40% to 60% of them singletons; the top ten hold approximately 12%. This entry comes from a study of esophageal squamous cell carcinoma under preoperative chemotherapy. This CDR3 contains 11 residues. Germline loops: CDR1 SGHVS, CDR2 FQNEAQ. V gave up 5 bases and J gave up 11 bases, with 12 bases separating them. The sample was taken from a patient given preoperative chemotherapy. The sequence was obtained from a human donor with esophageal squamous cell carcinoma. The donor label of this sample is uncertain. The genes are TRBV7-8 and TRBJ2-5; D possibly corresponds to TRBD2 (5 bases). The CDR3 coding sequence is TGTGCCAGCAGCCCAGGACTGTGGCAGTACTTC. It yields the protein CASSPGLWQYF. The entire variable domain, with the rest obtained from reference TRBV7-8 and TRBJ2-5, is as follows: GAGVSQSPRYKVAKRGQDVALRCDPISGHVSLFWYQQALGQGPEFLTYFQNEAQLDKSGLPSDRFFAERPEGSVSTLKIQRTQQEDSAVYLCASSPGLWQYFGPGTRLLVL.